The rows below give T cell receptor beta chains drawn from one sample of a study of blood T cell repertoires in COVID-19. Using immunoSEQ multiplex PCR, the repertoire was profiled, and TCRdb retains in-frame clones only, with some absent. The table includes some 40,000 clones, approximately 85% detected once. Sequenced input: peripheral blood. The source of these receptors is a woman older than 75 with acute or convalescent COVID-19. CDR3s include the opening cysteine and the closing phenylalanine or tryptophan. The D gene is left open where the match is weak. Some rows mark clone size as missing; the rest say once, few, many or name a class of expanded clone.

17	TRBJ2-5	.	TRBV4-1	TRBD2	CASSQNGGLDPRETQYF	TGCGCCAGCAGCCAAAATGGGGGACTAGACCCTCGGGAGACCCAGTACTTC
15	TRBJ1-5	.	TRBV6-2/TRBV6-3	TRBD1	CASSYPRTGPQPQHF	TGTGCCAGCAGTTACCCCCGGACAGGGCCCCAGCCCCAGCATTTT
15	TRBJ1-1	.	TRBV6-5	.	CASSITQGRDTEAFF	TGTGCCAGCAGTATCACCCAGGGGAGGGACACTGAAGCTTTCTTT
16	TRBJ1-4	.	TRBV5-4	TRBD1	CASSQGQGAGPEKLFF	TGTGCCAGCAGCCAGGGACAGGGGGCTGGTCCTGAAAAACTGTTTTTT
18	TRBJ2-1	.	TRBV5-1	.	CASSRGVSREPPRKEQFF	TGCGCCAGCAGCCGAGGGGTTTCGCGGGAACCGCCACGGAAAGAGCAGTTCTTC
16	TRBJ2-5	.	TRBV4-2	.	CASSQIGGALQETQYF	TGTGCCAGCAGCCAAATCGGAGGGGCCCTCCAAGAGACCCAGTACTTC
13	TRBJ2-7	once	TRBV10-3	TRBD2	CAANSGSWDEQYF	TGTGCCGCAAACAGCGGGAGTTGGGACGAGCAGTACTTC
14	TRBJ2-3	.	TRBV18	TRBD2	CASSPGLTTDTQYF	TGTGCCAGCTCACCGGGACTAACCACAGATACGCAGTATTTT
13	TRBJ1-2	.	TRBV28	.	CASSFSYREGYTF	TGTGCCAGCAGTTTCAGCTACAGGGAAGGCTACACCTTC
11	TRBJ1-1	few	TRBV12-3/TRBV12-4	.	CASKGGIEAFF	TGTGCCAGCAAAGGAGGGATTGAAGCTTTCTTT
15	TRBJ1-4	.	TRBV5-1	TRBD1	CATRQGASSGEKLFF	TGCGCCACCCGACAGGGGGCGAGTTCTGGGGAAAAACTGTTTTTT
13	TRBJ1-1	.	TRBV12-3/TRBV12-4	.	CASSTGLNTEAFF	TGTGCCAGCTCCACAGGGCTGAACACTGAAGCTTTCTTT
16	TRBJ2-5	.	TRBV9	TRBD1	CASSVGTGSFVETQYF	TGTGCCAGCAGCGTAGGGACAGGGAGTTTTGTTGAGACCCAGTACTTC
13	TRBJ2-7	once	TRBV3-1/TRBV3-2	.	CASTSLGYDEQYF	TGTGCCAGCACCTCCCTCGGGTACGACGAGCAGTACTTC
17	TRBJ2-7	.	TRBV19	TRBD2	CASSMGQLLAGVYEQYF	TGTGCCAGTAGTATGGGCCAGTTGCTAGCGGGAGTTTACGAGCAGTACTTC
17	TRBJ1-2	.	TRBV2	TRBD1	CASSAPRTGPKDYGYTF	TGTGCCAGCAGTGCACCCCGGACAGGACCCAAGGACTATGGCTACACCTTC
18	TRBJ2-5	.	TRBV2	TRBD1	CAITFRDRGYGAQETQYF	TGTGCGATCACTTTCCGGGACAGGGGATACGGAGCCCAAGAGACCCAGTACTTC
15	TRBJ1-1	.	TRBV21-1	.	CASSKDPSGSTEAFF	TGTGCCAGCAGCAAAGACCCGTCCGGGAGCACTGAAGCTTTCTTT
14	TRBJ1-1	.	TRBV30	TRBD1	CAWSQQGVSAEAFF	TGTGCCTGGAGCCAACAGGGGGTATCGGCTGAAGCTTTCTTT
15	TRBJ2-7	hyperexpanded	TRBV27	.	CASSLFRGPRYEQYF	TGTGCCAGCAGTTTATTCAGGGGTCCTCGCTACGAGCAGTACTTC
13	TRBJ1-1	.	TRBV2	.	CASTSGGRTEAFF	TGTGCCAGCACCTCGGGGGGTAGGACTGAAGCTTTCTTT